This T cell receptor beta chain was sequenced for a study of lymphopenia after photon versus proton radiotherapy. Study results and caveats: Proton therapy kept repertoires fairly stable, unlike photons, which gained effector/memory cells. Post-nadir TCR diversity decline inversely tracked overall survival among those who died. Authors raise, but do not show, better survival with proton therapy. After the lymphocyte nadir, photon-treated repertoires showed oligoclonal expansion, especially of CD8+ Temra cells.

This CDR3 comprises 15 residues. Germline V lookup: CDR1 ENHRY, CDR2 SYGVKD. V lost 6 bases and J lost 3; bases outside the gene matches: 9. Points on this clone: The target antigen is unknown.

Some clones are missing from TCRdb's copy, which holds only in-frame ones; the method was immunoSEQ multiplex PCR. Altogether around 30,000 clones are present, roughly 87% being singletons, with the ten largest covering around 6.7%. The sequence derives from a woman aged 65 to 85 with pancreatic cancer. Some clones in this sample may be carry-over from other donors' samples. Sequenced here: peripheral blood, sampled from a patient treated with proton-based radiotherapy. V gene TRBV10-3 combines with J gene TRBJ2-3, with TRBD1 matching 7 bases. CDR3 in amino acids: CAISAPGTVTDTQYF. CDR3 coding DNA: TGTGCCATCAGCGCTCCCGGGACAGTAACAGATACGCAGTATTTT.